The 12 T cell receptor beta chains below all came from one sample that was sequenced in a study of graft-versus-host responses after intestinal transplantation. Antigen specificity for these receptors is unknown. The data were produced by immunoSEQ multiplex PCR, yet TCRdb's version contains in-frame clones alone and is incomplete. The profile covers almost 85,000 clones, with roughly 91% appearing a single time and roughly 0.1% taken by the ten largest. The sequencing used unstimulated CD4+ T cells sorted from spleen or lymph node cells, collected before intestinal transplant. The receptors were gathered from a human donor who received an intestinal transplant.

The CDR3, as DNA: TGTGCCAGCAGCTTACAGACAGGGAGCACTGAAGCTTTCTTT. This sequence encodes CASSLQTGSTEAFF. The chain couples TRBV7-2 to TRBJ1-1; 7 nucleotides line up with TRBD1. The germline CDR1 and CDR2 sequences are SGHTA and FQGNSA. This CDR3 is 14 amino acids long. V lost 2 bases to trimming and J lost 4 bases; unmatched junction nucleotides: 4.

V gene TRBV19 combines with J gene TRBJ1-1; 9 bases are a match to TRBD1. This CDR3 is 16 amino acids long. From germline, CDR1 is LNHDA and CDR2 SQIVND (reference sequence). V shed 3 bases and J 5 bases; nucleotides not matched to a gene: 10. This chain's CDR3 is CASSMGTGGAGTEAFF. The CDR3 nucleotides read TGTGCCAGTAGTATGGGAACAGGGGGCGCAGGTACTGAAGCTTTCTTT.

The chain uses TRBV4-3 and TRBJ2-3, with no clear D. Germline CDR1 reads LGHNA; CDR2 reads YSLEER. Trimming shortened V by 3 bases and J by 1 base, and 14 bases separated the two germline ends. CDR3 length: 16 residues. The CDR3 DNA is TGCGCCAGCAGCCAGGATTATGCGGCGGGCACAGATACGCAGTATTTT. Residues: CASSQDYAAGTDTQYF.

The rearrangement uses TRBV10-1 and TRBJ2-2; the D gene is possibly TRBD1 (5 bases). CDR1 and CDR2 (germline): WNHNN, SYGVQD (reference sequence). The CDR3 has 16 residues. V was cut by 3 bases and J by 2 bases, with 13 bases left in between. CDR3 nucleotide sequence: TGCGCCAGCAGTGATCGGACACCGTATAACACCGGGGAGCTGTTTTTT. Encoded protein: CASSDRTPYNTGELFF.

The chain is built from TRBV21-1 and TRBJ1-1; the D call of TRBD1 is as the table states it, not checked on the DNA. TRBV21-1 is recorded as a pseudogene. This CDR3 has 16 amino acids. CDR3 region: CASSKGTGGFNTEAFF. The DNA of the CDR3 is TGTGCCAGCAGCAAAGGGACAGGGGGTTTTAACACTGAAGCTTTCTTT.

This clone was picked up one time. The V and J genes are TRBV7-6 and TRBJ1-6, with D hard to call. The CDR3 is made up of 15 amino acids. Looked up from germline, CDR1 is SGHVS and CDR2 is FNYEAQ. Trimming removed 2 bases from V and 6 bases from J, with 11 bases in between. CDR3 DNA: TGTGCCAGCAGCTTAAACGACCACAGTAATTCACCCCTCCACTTT. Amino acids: CASSLNDHSNSPLHF.

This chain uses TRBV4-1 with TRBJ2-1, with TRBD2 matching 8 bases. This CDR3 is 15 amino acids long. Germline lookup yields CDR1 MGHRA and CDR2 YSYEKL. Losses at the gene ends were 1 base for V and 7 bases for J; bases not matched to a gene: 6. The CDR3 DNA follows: TGCGCCAGCAGCCAAGTTTCGGGACTAGTTAATGAGCAGTTCTTC. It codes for CASSQVSGLVNEQFF.

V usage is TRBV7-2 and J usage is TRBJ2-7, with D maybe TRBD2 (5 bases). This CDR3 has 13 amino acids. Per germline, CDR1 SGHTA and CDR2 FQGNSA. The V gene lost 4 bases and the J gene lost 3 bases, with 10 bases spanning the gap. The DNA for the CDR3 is TGTGCCAGCAGCTCAACTAGAGACTACGAGCAGTACTTC. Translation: CASSSTRDYEQYF. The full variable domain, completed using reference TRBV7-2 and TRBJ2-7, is GAGVSQSPSNKVTEKGKDVELRCDPISGHTALYWYRQSLGQGLEFLIYFQGNSAPDKSGLPSDRFSAERTGGSVSTLTIQRTQQEDSAVYLCASSSTRDYEQYFGPGTRLTVT.

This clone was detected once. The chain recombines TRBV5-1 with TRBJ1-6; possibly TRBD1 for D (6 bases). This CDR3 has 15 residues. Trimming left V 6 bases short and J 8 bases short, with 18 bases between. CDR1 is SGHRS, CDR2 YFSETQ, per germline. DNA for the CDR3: TGCGCCAGCACCTCACAGGGTATTGCTGATTCACCCCTCCACTTT. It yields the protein CASTSQGIADSPLHF. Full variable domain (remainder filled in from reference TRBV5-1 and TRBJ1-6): KAGVTQTPRYLIKTRGQQVTLSCSPISGHRSVSWYQQTPGQGLQFLFEYFSETQRNKGNFPGRFSGRQFSNSRSEMNVSTLELGDSALYLCASTSQGIADSPLHFGNGTRLTVT.

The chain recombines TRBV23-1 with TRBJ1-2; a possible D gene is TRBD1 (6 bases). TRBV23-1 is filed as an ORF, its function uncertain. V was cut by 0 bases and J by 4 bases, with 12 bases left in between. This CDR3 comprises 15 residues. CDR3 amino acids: CASSQSGQGCYGYTF. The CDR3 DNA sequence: TGCGCCAGCAGTCAATCGGGGCAGGGGTGCTATGGCTACACCTTC.

CDR3 residues: CAWGGTAAGDHGYTF. The CDR3 nucleotides are TGTGCCTGGGGTGGGACAGCCGCTGGAGACCATGGCTACACCTTC. The chain links TRBV30 to TRBJ1-2; 7 bases fit TRBD1. This CDR3 comprises 15 residues. With V trimmed by 5 bases and J by 6 bases, 15 bases remained unmatched. Per the germline V gene, CDR1 is GTSNPN and CDR2 is SVGIG (reference sequence).

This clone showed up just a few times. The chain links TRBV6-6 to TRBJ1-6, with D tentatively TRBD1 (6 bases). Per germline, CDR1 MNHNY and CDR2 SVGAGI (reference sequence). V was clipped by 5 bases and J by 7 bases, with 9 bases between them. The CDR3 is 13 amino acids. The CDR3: CASSHTGNSPLHF. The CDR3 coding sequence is TGTGCCAGCAGTCATACAGGGAATTCACCCCTCCACTTT.